This TCR beta chain was sequenced for a study of human T cells and chemical hapten exposure. Described time point: pre-sensitization, week 0. Treatment denoted: therapeutic diphenylcyclopropenone sensitization with weekly scalp DPC. TCRdb recomputed calls from the RACE reads with MiXCR, one row per CDR3 protein. The sample carries about 180,000 distinct CDR3 sequences, under 35% recorded once. The CDR3 length is 15 residues. The V end was cut by 5 bases, the J end by 2 bases, with 15 bases between. The germline gives CDR1 MNHEY, CDR2 SVGEGT. This clonotype occurred many times. The origin of this receptor is a woman aged 30 to 39 with alopecia areata. Some clones in this sample may be carry-over from other donors' samples. The sample in question was whole blood, obtained in connection with sensitization to the hapten diphenylcyclopropenone (DPC). The V and J genes are TRBV6-2 or TRBV6-3 and TRBJ1-2; maybe TRBD1 (6 bases). The CDR3 region has the DNA TGTGCCAGCAGTGCCCCTCGACAGGCGAACTATGGCTACACCTTC. It codes for CASSAPRQANYGYTF.